The 25 T cell receptor beta chains presented below share a single source sample, sequenced in a study of OX40 agonist ivuxolimab in advanced cancers. Only in-frame clones appear in the TCRdb table, and some are missing; sequencing was by immunoSEQ multiplex PCR. The repertoire holds about 36,000 clones, with just under 75% as singletons. The specimen was CD4+ or CD8+ T cells sorted from blood, collected in a trial of the OX40 agonist ivuxolimab. The receptors originated from an adult with an advanced solid tumor such as melanoma, head and neck, liver or kidney cancer.

This clone was counted once. The chain uses TRBV5-1 and TRBJ2-3, with 8 bases identical to TRBD1. CDR1 and CDR2 (germline): SGHRS, YFSETQ. There are 15 residues in the CDR3. J gave up 3 bases and V 0 bases, and 3 bases lay outside the gene matches. The CDR3 region is CASSLGDRRTDTQYF. The DNA of the CDR3 is TGCGCCAGCAGCTTGGGGGACAGGAGAACAGATACGCAGTATTTT.

V is TRBV7-3 and J is TRBJ2-3; 10 bases agree with TRBD2. The CDR3 sequence is 16 residues long. From germline, CDR1 is SGHTA and CDR2 FQGTGA. Trimming at V came to 1 base and at J to 3 bases, leaving 4 bases not matched to a gene. CDR3 protein: CASSLRGGLATDTQYF. For the CDR3, the DNA is TGTGCCAGCAGCTTAAGGGGGGGACTAGCGACAGATACGCAGTATTTT.

This clone is labeled as medium-sized. V gene TRBV27 combines with J gene TRBJ2-2, with unresolved D. Germline CDR1 reads MNHEY; CDR2 reads SMNVEV (reference sequence). The germline V and J ends were trimmed by 3 bases and 9 bases, with 8 bases remaining between them. The CDR3 sequence is 12 residues long. Here the CDR3 DNA reads TGTGCCAGCAGTTTTAACAGAAGGGAGCTGTTTTTT. Protein product: CASSFNRRELFF.

This clone appeared once. The chain is built from TRBV7-9 and TRBJ1-2, with D unclear. Between the trimmed V and J ends, which lost 8 bases and 4 bases, there was a span of 14 bases. Germline CDR1 reads SEHNR; CDR2 reads FQNEAQ (reference sequence). CDR3 length: 13 amino acids. CDR3 sequence (DNA): TGTGCCAGCGAGAGAGGGAAAGGCTATGGCTACACCTTC. Protein sequence: CASERGKGYGYTF. Full variable domain (missing parts from reference TRBV7-9 and TRBJ1-2): DTGVSQNPRHKITKRGQNVTFRCDPISEHNRLYWYRQTLGQGPEFLTYFQNEAQLEKSRLLSDRFSAERPKGSFSTLEIQRTEQGDSAMYLCASERGKGYGYTFGSGTRLTVV.

The table lists this clone with a count of one. The CDR3 loop reads CASSPGTGNTEAFF. CDR3 DNA: TGTGCCAGCAGCCCCGGGACAGGGAACACTGAAGCTTTCTTT. This chain links TRBV5-8 with TRBJ1-1; 8 positions match TRBD1. This CDR3 is 14 amino acids long. The V gene's germline CDR1 is SGHTS and CDR2 YDEGEE. V trimming: 4 bases; J trimming: 1 base; junction bases outside the gene matches: 3. The whole variable domain, remainder taken from reference TRBV5-8 and TRBJ1-1, is EAGVTQSPTHLIKTRGQQATLRCSPISGHTSVYWYQQALGLGLQFLLWYDEGEERNRGNFPPRFSGRQFPNYSSELNVNALELEDSALYLCASSPGTGNTEAFFGQGTRLTVV.

The gene calls are TRBV14 and TRBJ1-2; 7 bases are a match to TRBD1. The CDR3 covers 14 residues. J gave up 5 bases and V 4 bases, and 7 bases lay outside the gene matches. Germline V gives CDR1 SGHDN, CDR2 FVKESK. The chain's CDR3 is CASSPPGQSYGYTF. The CDR3 DNA sequence: TGTGCCAGCAGCCCACCGGGACAGAGTTATGGCTACACCTTC.

The chain links TRBV18 to TRBJ2-3; TRBD1 matches at 9 bases. Germline loops: CDR1 KGHSH, CDR2 LQKENI. This CDR3 is 15 amino acids long. With 0 bases clipped from V and 6 bases from J, the junction kept 4 bases outside the gene matches. The CDR3 spells CASSPPGQGYDTQYF. The CDR3 DNA sequence: TGTGCCAGCTCACCACCGGGACAGGGTTACGATACGCAGTATTTT.

The chain is built from TRBV5-1 and TRBJ2-1; D gene ambiguous. Germline loops: CDR1 SGHRS, CDR2 YFSETQ. V lost 0 bases and J lost 3, with 7 bases in between. CDR3 length equals 14 residues. The CDR3 loop is CASSLEGIYNEQFF. The CDR3 DNA is TGCGCCAGCAGCTTGGAAGGAATCTACAATGAGCAGTTCTTC.

This clone was recorded only once. This sequence joins TRBV9 and TRBJ1-2; D remains unclear. Trimming removed 5 bases from V and 0 bases from J, with 8 bases in between. The CDR3 contains 13 residues. Germline CDR1 is SGDLS and CDR2 is YYNGEE. CDR3 region: CASRTVANYGYTF. The CDR3 DNA is TGTGCCAGCAGGACGGTAGCTAACTATGGCTACACCTTC. Filled out from reference TRBV9 and TRBJ1-2, the complete variable domain reads DSGVTQTPKHLITATGQRVTLRCSPRSGDLSVYWYQQSLDQGLQFLIQYYNGEERAKGNILERFSAQQFPDLHSELNLSSLELGDSALYFCASRTVANYGYTFGSGTRLTVV.

The V and J genes are TRBV4-2 and TRBJ2-7, with a weak D call TRBD1 (6 bases). There are 14 residues in the CDR3. With 5 bases removed from V and 2 bases from J, the gap between germline ends came to 13 bases. CDR1 is LGHNA, CDR2 YNFKEQ, per germline. As DNA, the CDR3 is TGTGCCAGCAGCTTTACAGGGTCTACCTACGAGCAGTACGTC. Its protein is CASSFTGSTYEQYV.

The rearrangement links TRBV5-1 to TRBJ2-5, with 8 bases aligning to TRBD2. The junction had 6 bases not matched to a gene; V was cut back by 6 bases and J by 2 bases. Germline V lookup: CDR1 SGHRS, CDR2 YFSETQ. The CDR3 length is 14 residues. The CDR3 loop reads CASTGRGDQETQYF. The CDR3 DNA follows: TGCGCCAGCACGGGGCGGGGGGATCAAGAGACCCAGTACTTC.

The J gene is TRBJ1-1, the V gene TRBV7-6, with a possible D match to TRBD1 (5 bases). The CDR3 runs to 13 residues. Germline lookup yields CDR1 SGHVS and CDR2 FNYEAQ. Trimming took off 5 bases at V and 1 base at J, with 8 bases between the two ends. The CDR3 DNA follows: TGTGCCAGCAGCCTAGGACAGAACACTGAAGCTTTCTTT. This sequence encodes CASSLGQNTEAFF.

The rearrangement links TRBV6-1 to TRBJ1-2; D is uncertain. The germline gives CDR1 MNHNS, CDR2 SASEGT. This CDR3 region has 11 residues. The V and J ends lost 5 bases and 8 bases respectively, with 9 bases between them. CDR3 sequence: CASSFGVGYTF. The CDR3 region has the DNA TGTGCCAGCAGTTTTGGGGTAGGCTACACCTTC.

The chain employs TRBV4-1 and TRBJ2-3, with 12 bases aligning to TRBD2. This CDR3 spans 16 amino acids. Germline-derived CDR1 and CDR2 are MGHRA and YSYEKL. J gave up 8 bases and V 4 bases, and 10 bases lay outside the gene matches. In DNA form, the CDR3 reads TGCGCCAGCAGCCCCACTAGCGGGGGGAGTGGTGGTACGCAGTATTTT. It is translated as CASSPTSGGSGGTQYF.

The CDR3: CASAAQGINTQYF. CDR3 coding DNA: TGTGCCAGCGCGGCACAGGGGATCAATACGCAGTATTTT. The chain recombines TRBV18 with TRBJ2-3; 7 nucleotides match TRBD1. Per the germline V gene, CDR1 is KGHSH and CDR2 is LQKENI. CDR3 length equals 13 residues. After removal of 8 bases from V and 7 bases from J, the junction contained 9 bases not matched to a gene.

This sequence joins TRBV4-2 and TRBJ2-1; D remains unclear. The CDR3 totals 14 residues. V was trimmed by 3 bases and J by 7 bases, leaving 13 bases between them. Looked up from germline, CDR1 is LGHNA and CDR2 is YNFKEQ. As DNA, the CDR3 is TGTGCCAGCAGCCAGACCGCCCCCGGGAATGAGCAGTTCTTC. Translation gives CASSQTAPGNEQFF.

The genes are TRBV27 and TRBJ1-1, with 8 bases identical to TRBD1. The V gene end was trimmed by 5 bases and the J gene end by 0 bases; junction bases not matched to a gene: 8. This CDR3 spans 16 amino acids. Germline V gene sequence: CDR1 MNHEY, CDR2 SMNVEV (reference sequence). The CDR3 DNA reads TGTGCCAGCAGTCTTATCCAGGGGGCGGTGAACACTGAAGCTTTCTTT. Amino acids: CASSLIQGAVNTEAFF.

The V gene is TRBV5-6, the J gene TRBJ2-5; D is uncertain. Germline V gene lookup returns CDR1 SGHDT and CDR2 YYEEEE. The germline V and J ends were trimmed by 0 bases and 6 bases, with 12 bases remaining between them. The CDR3 loop spans 14 amino acids. The CDR3 DNA reads TGTGCCAGCAGCTTGGGAAGGATCCGCCAGACCCAGTACTTC. Translation gives CASSLGRIRQTQYF.

V and J are TRBV7-1 and TRBJ1-2, with a weak D call TRBD1 (6 bases). TRBV7-1 is recorded as an ORF, its role being uncertain. Between the trimmed V and J ends, which lost 8 bases and 7 bases, there was a span of 17 bases. The CDR3 totals 13 residues. The CDR3 loop is CASHLSGGAGYTF. The CDR3 DNA is TGTGCCAGCCACCTAAGCGGGGGCGCTGGCTACACCTTC.

This chain connects TRBV29-1 to TRBJ2-3; D may be TRBD1 or TRBD2 (5 bases each). Per the germline V gene, CDR1 is SQVTM and CDR2 is ANQGSEA. V was pared by 6 bases and J by 3 bases, with 25 bases between. The CDR3 runs to 17 residues. In DNA form, the CDR3 reads TGCAGCGTGCAACCCCTTCACTTTGGGGGTTTAACAGATACGCAGTATTTT. Translation gives CSVQPLHFGGLTDTQYF.

The CDR3 sequence is CASSLGPAGINQPQHF. The CDR3 DNA reads as TGCGCCAGCAGCTTGGGACCGGCGGGGATCAATCAGCCCCAGCATTTT. The V call is TRBV5-1, the J call TRBJ1-5, with D uncertain. CDR3 length equals 16 residues. Germline V lookup: CDR1 SGHRS, CDR2 YFSETQ. Trimming took 0 bases from V and 3 from J, leaving 13 bases between them.

This rearrangement joins TRBV28 to TRBJ1-2, with 9 nucleotides matching TRBD1. This CDR3 is 12 amino acids long. Unmatched junction bases numbered 0, after V lost 6 bases and J lost 4 bases. Germline lookup yields CDR1 MDHEN and CDR2 SYDVKM. CDR3 amino acids: CASRDRGYGYTF. The DNA for the CDR3 is TGTGCCAGCAGGGACAGGGGCTATGGCTACACCTTC.

The J gene is TRBJ1-2, the V gene TRBV7-2, with D unresolved. CDR1 is SGHTA and CDR2 is FQGNSA in the germline V gene. The CDR3 has 13 residues. Trimming took off 4 bases at V and 6 bases at J, with 12 bases between the two ends. CDR3 in DNA: TGTGCCAGCAGCTCTCTGCAGACTCATGGCTACACCTTC. This translates into CASSSLQTHGYTF.

The chain employs TRBV21-1 and TRBJ2-7. TRBV21-1 is a documented pseudogene. This CDR3 has 21 residues. Written as DNA, the CDR3 is TGTGCCAGCAGCAAAACGGAAAGCCCCAACTACAGGGGAGGGTGCTCCTACGAGCAGTACGTC. Its translation is CASSKTESPNYRGGCSYEQYV.

This rearrangement joins TRBV10-2 to TRBJ2-5; maybe TRBD2 (6 bases). The tail of the sequence fits TRBJ2-7 better, so the J call may be wrong. Germline values: CDR1 WSHSY, CDR2 SAAADI. The CDR3 is 11 amino acids. The CDR3 DNA reads as TGCGCCAGCTTAGGGGAGGACGAGCAGTACTTC. Its protein is CASLGEDEQYF.